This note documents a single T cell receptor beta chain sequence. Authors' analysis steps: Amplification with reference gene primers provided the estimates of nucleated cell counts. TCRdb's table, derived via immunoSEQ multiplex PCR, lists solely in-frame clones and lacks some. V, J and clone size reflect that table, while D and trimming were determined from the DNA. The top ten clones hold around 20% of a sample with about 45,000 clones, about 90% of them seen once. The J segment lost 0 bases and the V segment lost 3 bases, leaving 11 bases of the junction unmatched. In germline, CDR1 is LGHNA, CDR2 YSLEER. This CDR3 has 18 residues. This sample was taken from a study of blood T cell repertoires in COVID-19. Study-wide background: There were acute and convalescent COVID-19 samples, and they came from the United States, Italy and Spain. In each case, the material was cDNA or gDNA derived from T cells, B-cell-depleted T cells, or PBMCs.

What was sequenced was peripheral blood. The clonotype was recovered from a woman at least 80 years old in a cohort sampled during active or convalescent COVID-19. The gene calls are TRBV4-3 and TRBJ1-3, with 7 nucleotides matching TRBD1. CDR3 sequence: CASSHTTQGRTSGNTIYF. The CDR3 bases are TGCGCCAGCAGCCACACAACACAGGGGCGAACCTCTGGAAACACCATATATTTT.